The 26 T cell receptor beta chains in this list originate from one sample, sequenced in a study of post-analysis software for immune sequencing data. These receptors' targets are unknown. Broader study findings: TRBV segments more frequent in patients than in controls numbered several and included TRBV5-6, TRBV5-1 and TRBV20-1.

Prepared TCR beta cDNA libraries contained unique molecular identifiers. From the PCR reads, TCRdb called clonotypes with MiXCR, one entry per CDR3 protein. The table shows some 700,000 distinct CDR3 sequences, with approximately 59% occurring only once. The material sequenced was blood. These receptors all stem from a girl aged 2-10 years with multiple sclerosis.

The V call is TRBV7-8, the J call TRBJ1-2; D call uncertain. The CDR3 is made up of 15 amino acids. V was clipped by 3 bases and J by 4 bases, with 15 bases between them. Germline assignment: CDR1 SGHVS and CDR2 FQNEAQ. CDR3 bases: TGTGCCAGCAGCTTCCAGACTCAGAGCCCCTATGGCTACACCTTC. Translating it yields CASSFQTQSPYGYTF.

The V gene is TRBV29-1, the J gene TRBJ1-2; D remains ambiguous. The CDR3 contains 12 residues. Per germline, CDR1 SQVTM and CDR2 ANQGSEA. Trimming left V 8 bases short and J 3 bases short, with 13 bases between. The CDR3, as DNA: TGCAGCATCGATCCCCTTGACTATGGCTACACCTTC. Translated: CSIDPLDYGYTF.

This CDR3 reads CASSSRDRIYGYTF. The CDR3 coding sequence is TGTGCCAGCAGCTCCCGGGACAGGATCTATGGCTACACCTTC. The V call is TRBV5-6, the J call TRBJ1-2, with 8 bases matching TRBD1. Germline values: CDR1 SGHDT, CDR2 YYEEEE. Trimming removed 3 bases from V and 4 bases from J; junction bases left unmatched: 5. This CDR3 has 14 residues.

The V call is TRBV20-1, the J call TRBJ2-1; tentatively, D is TRBD2 (5 bases). Germline loops: CDR1 DFQATT, CDR2 SNEGSKA (reference sequence). The CDR3 consists of 13 residues. The V and J ends lost 1 base and 9 bases respectively, with 13 bases between them. CDR3: CSARVGGNREQFF. CDR3 nucleotide sequence: TGCAGTGCTAGAGTTGGAGGTAATCGTGAGCAGTTCTTC.

A remark on this clonotype: A read error may account for a junction end that differs from germline. The CDR3 loop reads CAGSPDRPSYNEQFF. In DNA, the CDR3 is TGTGCCGGCAGCCCCGACAGACCATCCTACAATGAGCAGTTCTTC. The V gene is TRBV9, the J gene TRBJ2-1, with a possible D match to TRBD1 (5 bases). The CDR3 length is 15 residues. CDR1 is SGDLS, CDR2 YYNGEE, per germline.

The J gene is TRBJ1-2, the V gene TRBV15; D not certain. The V gene's germline CDR1 is LNHNV and CDR2 YYDKDF (reference sequence). The V gene lost 1 base and the J gene lost 12 bases, with 15 bases spanning the gap. CDR3 length equals 13 residues. The CDR3 sequence is CATSRGSLGRHTF. In DNA form, the CDR3 reads TGTGCCACCAGCAGAGGGTCGCTCGGCCGGCACACCTTC.

CDR3 nucleotide sequence: TGTGCCACCAGCCCAGGGGACTATGGCTACACCTTC. Translated: CATSPGDYGYTF. The chain employs TRBV15 and TRBJ1-2; TRBD1 might be the D (6 bases). Germline CDR1 LNHNV, CDR2 YYDKDF (reference sequence). The CDR3 has 12 amino acids. Trimming stripped 5 bases from V and 3 bases from J, with 7 bases between. The full variable domain, with the rest looked up from reference TRBV15 and TRBJ1-2, is DAMVIQNPRYQVTQFGKPVTLSCSQTLNHNVMYWYQQKSSQAPKLLFHYYDKDFNNEADTPDNFQSRRPNTSFCFLDIRSPGLGDTAMYLCATSPGDYGYTFGSGTRLTVV.

The V and J genes are TRBV28 and TRBJ2-3, with 7 bases that match TRBD2. After removal of 3 bases from V and 4 bases from J, the junction contained 7 bases not matched to a gene. Germline values: CDR1 MDHEN, CDR2 SYDVKM. This CDR3 contains 15 residues. CDR3 sequence: CASSFGGSKADTQYF. As DNA, the CDR3 is TGTGCCAGCAGTTTTGGCGGGAGCAAGGCAGATACGCAGTATTTT.

The V call is TRBV20-1, the J call TRBJ2-3; weak D call: TRBD2 (5 bases). The CDR3 covers 15 residues. Germline V gene lookup returns CDR1 DFQATT and CDR2 SNEGSKA (reference sequence). V gave up 2 bases and J gave up 1 base, with 13 bases separating them. CDR3 protein: CSARPLGLGTDTQYF. CDR3 bases: TGCAGTGCTAGACCACTAGGGTTGGGCACAGATACGCAGTATTTT.

The chain has TRBV7-9 and TRBJ1-1, with D unclear. CDR3 length: 19 amino acids. Germline V gene lookup returns CDR1 SEHNR and CDR2 FQNEAQ (reference sequence). V was clipped by 3 bases and J by 1 base, with 24 bases between them. The CDR3 nucleotides are TGTGCCAGCAGCTTTTTCACCTTTACACGTTTCGGGAGGAACACTGAAGCTTTCTTT. Amino acid sequence: CASSFFTFTRFGRNTEAFF.

The chain has TRBV12-3 or TRBV12-4 and TRBJ2-3, with D uncertain. Trimming cost V 3 bases and J 1 base, with 11 bases left between them. The CDR3 length is 15 residues. In DNA form, the CDR3 reads TGTGCCAGCAGTTTCCCTGAAGGTGGCACAGATACGCAGTATTTT. Amino acid sequence: CASSFPEGGTDTQYF.

This clonotype was seen a few times. This chain connects TRBV12-3 or TRBV12-4 to TRBJ2-1; 8 nucleotides agree with TRBD2. Germline trimming cut 5 bases from V and 0 bases from J; bases unmatched to any gene: 15. The CDR3 has 19 residues. CDR3 residues: CASSALGAGGISSYNEQFF. CDR3 coding DNA: TGTGCCAGCAGTGCCTTAGGGGCGGGGGGAATCAGCTCCTACAATGAGCAGTTCTTC.

The chain recombines TRBV10-3 with TRBJ2-7, with a weak D call TRBD1 (5 bases). The end of the DNA aligns better with TRBJ2-5, so the J call may be wrong. The CDR3 is 12 amino acids. CDR1 and CDR2 from the germline V gene are ENHRY and SYGVKD. The CDR3 reads CAISGGEATQYF. The CDR3 bases are TGTGCCATCAGTGGGGGCGAAGCGACCCAGTACTTC.

J is TRBJ2-3 and V is TRBV4-2, with unresolved D. Germline V CDR1 and CDR2: LGHNA, YNFKEQ. Trimming shortened V by 2 bases and J by 2 bases, and 11 bases separated the two germline ends. The CDR3 has 15 amino acids. The CDR3 DNA is TGTGCCAGCAGCCAAAGCCCTAGACCCACAGATACGCAGTATTTT. It translates to CASSQSPRPTDTQYF.

The V and J genes are TRBV20-1 and TRBJ2-1, with TRBD2 matching 7 bases. Germline V gene lookup returns CDR1 DFQATT and CDR2 SNEGSKA (reference sequence). The V gene end was trimmed by 7 bases and the J gene end by 4 bases; junction bases not matched to a gene: 10. The CDR3 extends over 14 amino acids. CDR3 in amino acids: CSVLTGGSYNEQFF. The CDR3 region has the DNA TGCAGTGTACTTACGGGGGGTTCGTACAATGAGCAGTTCTTC.

The chain combines TRBV6-5 with TRBJ2-4, with 12 positions matching TRBD2. The J call may be in error: the DNA end matches TRBJ2-7 better. The CDR3 has 15 residues. In germline, CDR1 is MNHEY, CDR2 SVGAGI. The CDR3 DNA follows: TGTGCCAGCAGTTACAGACTAGCGGGAGCCTACGAGCAGTACTTC. Encoded protein: CASSYRLAGAYEQYF.

The V and J genes are TRBV3-1 and TRBJ2-7; no firm D call. The CDR3 consists of 14 residues. CDR1 LGHDT and CDR2 YNNKEL come from the germline V gene (reference sequence). Trimming took off 4 bases at V and 0 bases at J, with 10 bases between the two ends. Here the CDR3 reads CASSPSFSSYEQYF. For the CDR3, the DNA is TGTGCCAGCAGCCCCTCCTTCAGCTCCTACGAGCAGTACTTC.

A word on this clonotype: The CDR3 does not end in the conserved phenylalanine or tryptophan, so this is likely a read error. The genes are TRBV10-3 and TRBJ2-1; D may correspond to TRBD1 or TRBD2 (7 bases each). Germline lookup yields CDR1 ENHRY and CDR2 SYGVKD. CDR3 length: 16 amino acids. V was trimmed by 6 bases and J by 3 bases, leaving 18 bases between them. The CDR3 sequence: CAIRDGRQGDYNEQFV. The CDR3, as DNA: TGTGCCATCAGGGACGGGAGGCAGGGGGACTACAATGAGCAGTTCGTC.

This chain connects TRBV5-1 to TRBJ2-3; 8 positions match TRBD1. The CDR3 runs to 14 residues. The junction had 6 bases not matched to a gene; V was cut back by 7 bases and J by 2 bases. In germline, CDR1 is SGHRS, CDR2 YFSETQ. The CDR3 DNA reads TGCGCCAGCGGGGGGACAGGAGACACAGATACGCAGTATTTT. It translates to CASGGTGDTDTQYF.

There are a few counts of this clonotype. The chain combines TRBV20-1 with TRBJ2-1; 9 positions agree with TRBD1. This CDR3 is 14 amino acids long. CDR1 is DFQATT, CDR2 SNEGSKA, per germline (reference sequence). V lost 6 bases to trimming and J lost 2 bases; unmatched junction nucleotides: 5. CDR3 nucleotides: TGCAGTGCCTTCAACAGGGGGCCCTACAATGAGCAGTTCTTC. It translates to CSAFNRGPYNEQFF.

This rearrangement joins TRBV7-2 to TRBJ2-5; D may be TRBD2 (6 bases). The CDR3 sequence is 14 residues long. The V and J ends lost 2 bases and 5 bases respectively, with 12 bases between them. Germline values: CDR1 SGHTA, CDR2 FQGNSA. CDR3 sequence reads: CASSLRRDSETQYF. In DNA, the CDR3 is TGTGCCAGCAGCTTACGCCGGGACTCGGAGACCCAGTACTTC.

V and J are TRBV20-1 and TRBJ1-1, with D maybe TRBD1 (6 bases). This CDR3 has 17 amino acids. The V gene's germline CDR1 is DFQATT and CDR2 SNEGSKA (reference sequence). Trimming removed 0 bases at V and 1 base at J, with 18 bases between. The CDR3 is CSARDLGGATGNTEAFF. In DNA form, the CDR3 reads TGCAGTGCTAGAGATCTTGGGGGGGCGACAGGGAACACTGAAGCTTTCTTT.

The chain couples TRBV20-1 to TRBJ1-2; D remains ambiguous. Trimming cost V 6 bases and J 8 bases, with 10 bases left between them. The CDR3 length is 10 residues. The germline CDR1 and CDR2 sequences are DFQATT and SNEGSKA (reference sequence). This chain's CDR3 is CSALIDGYTF. In DNA, the CDR3 is TGCAGTGCGCTCATTGACGGCTACACCTTC.

V gene TRBV3-1 combines with J gene TRBJ2-1, with TRBD2 matching 12 bases. This CDR3 is 15 amino acids long. Germline CDR1 reads LGHDT; CDR2 reads YNNKEL (reference sequence). After removal of 4 bases from V and 3 bases from J, the junction contained 1 base not matched to a gene. CDR3 bases: TGTGCCAGCAGCCGGACTAGCGGGAACTACAATGAGCAGTTCTTC. Protein product: CASSRTSGNYNEQFF.

The chain combines TRBV6-5 with TRBJ2-7; D may be TRBD1 (5 bases). Germline assignment: CDR1 MNHEY and CDR2 SVGAGI. This CDR3 is built from 14 residues. The V end lost 1 base, the J end lost 5 bases, and 12 bases lay between the germline ends. In DNA form, the CDR3 reads TGTGCCAGCAGTTACTTAGGCAGGGATCACGAGCAGTACTTC. It encodes CASSYLGRDHEQYF.

This chain uses TRBV29-1 with TRBJ2-5, with a tentative D call TRBD2 (5 bases). Trimming shortened V by 5 bases and J by 3 bases, and 10 bases separated the two germline ends. Germline assignment: CDR1 SQVTM and CDR2 ANQGSEA. This CDR3 spans 12 amino acids. The CDR3 spells CSVMRAEETQYF. The CDR3 nucleotides read TGCAGCGTTATGAGGGCTGAAGAGACCCAGTACTTC.